This T cell receptor beta chain was retrieved from a study of neurological immune-mediated disorders (dated by TCRdb to between 2018 and 2021). Regarding the complete study: Using UMI-based sequencing, the study compared peripheral blood TCR-beta repertoires from patients with HTLV-I-associated myelopathy (HAM/TSP), patients with multiple sclerosis, and healthy controls. The cohort comprised 60 to 75 subjects: approximately 15 HAM/TSP patients, some 34 multiple sclerosis patients and around 20 healthy controls. The 90 to 110 TCR-beta libraries covered PBMC samples along with longitudinal samples, technical triplicates, and paired sorted CD4+ and CD8+ T-cell subsets. The investigation overall reported the following: TCR clonal expansion was highest in HAM/TSP patients and lowest in MS patients, with MS patients falling below even healthy controls. Across subjects, expanded clones never shared an identical CDR3 amino acid sequence, which suggests that the TCR-beta repertoires in every group were private.

To synthesize cDNA, template-switch 5'RACE was performed with a primer carrying a 10-nucleotide random unique molecular identifier so that each TCR transcript was tagged. Every sequencing run covered 15-18 subjects and yielded more than 180 million TCR-beta sequences. Total RNA was extracted with the RNeasy kit. Using the KAPA Real-time Library Amplification kit, TCR-beta VDJ regions were amplified with primers for the TCR constant region and the 5'RACE anchor. A first PCR added sample indexes and Illumina adaptors, and a second PCR then raised library yield. After Ampure bead purification, the roughly 650 bp TCR product was size-selected on a 2% E-gel SizeSelection system. Before pooling, library quality was assessed on a Bioanalyzer, concentration was determined with Qubit, and library quantification was performed with the Kapa Library Quantification kit. Paired-end 2 x 150 bp sequencing of the libraries was performed on an Illumina HiSeq 2500. To increase sequence diversity, about 25-31% phiX was spiked into each library pool. On the authors' methods: Quality-filtered reads were processed with the UMI-based MiGEC pipeline, which removed over 75% of raw TCR sequences during error correction. VDJ genes were aligned to IMGT germline references, and clonotypes were defined by unique CDR3 amino acid sequence plus V-J genes. Clonal expansion, Shannon diversity, and CDR3 relatedness (CalcPairwiseDistances, ClusterSamples) were evaluated with VDJtools, and phylogenetic trees were built with CLCbio workbench. Using coefficient-of-variation modelling across technical triplicates, the study counted a clone as expanded if it had at least 8 unique UMIs. Using fastp at Q25 and MiXCR, TCRdb reprocessed the public reads and kept productive beta chains. Each record represents a unique CDR3 protein, reported with the most common genes and DNA among its rows. TCRdb, rather than the study authors, made the V and J calls. Within this sample are under 35,000 distinct CDR3 sequences, with around 21% of them counted one time only. The ten most abundant clones make up roughly 29% of the sample.

There are many counts of this clonotype. The clone's antigen remains unknown. Base quality data are lacking; no much larger clone is found one base away. V is reduced by 1 base and J by 7 bases, leaving a spacing of 11 bases between them. Via the germline V gene, CDR1 is SGHTA and CDR2 FQGNSA. CDR3 length: 13 amino acids, cysteine to phenylalanine. The DNA shown is the 39-base CDR3, in frame from base 1. For the sorted-subset TCR libraries, the starting material was over 750,000 sorted CD4+ or CD8+ T cells. Peripheral blood was subjected to Ficoll-Hypaque density gradient centrifugation to isolate PBMCs, which were then cryopreserved in liquid nitrogen. Paired sorted CD4+ and CD8+ subsets came from healthy controls, HAM/TSP patients and MS patients.

The chain is assembled from TRBV7-2 and TRBJ2-7, with the D segment identity uncertain. This clonotype originated in a man in his fifties or sixties with HTLV-1-associated myelopathy (HAM/TSP). The sequenced sample consisted of CD4+ T cells from blood. The CDR3 protein sequence reads: CASSLGLAREQYF. The nucleotide sequence is TGTGCCAGCAGCTTAGGACTGGCCCGGGAGCAGTACTTC.